The present T cell receptor beta chain was sequenced within a study of CD8+ T cells in alopecia areata. This sample's treatment: oral pan-JAK inhibitor, 5-10 mg twice daily. Extracted RNA was reverse transcribed, and the resulting cDNA served as sequencing template. Using immunoSEQ multiplex PCR, the repertoire was profiled, and TCRdb retains in-frame clones only, with some absent. The sample has 150,000 to 200,000 clones; 60% are singletons. CDR1 SGHKS and CDR2 YYEKEE come from the germline V gene (reference sequence). The CDR3 contains 15 residues. Germline trimming cut 6 bases from V and 7 bases from J; bases unmatched to any gene: 11.

The chain is built from TRBV5-5 and TRBJ2-2; 8 nucleotides line up with TRBD1. The clonotype originates from a human donor with alopecia areata. The sample here was CD4+ T cells sorted from blood, taken at week 24, from a patient treated with tofacitinib. CDR3 residues: CASTPWTGSHGELFF. The CDR3, as DNA: TGTGCCAGCACCCCCTGGACAGGGTCTCACGGGGAGCTGTTTTTT.